This TCR beta chain emerged from a study of beta chain features in type 1 diabetes. Study-level findings and limits: TCRB CDR3 length was moderately but significantly reduced in all four CD4+ subsets of Type 1 diabetes patients.

Trimming removed 5 bases from V and 6 bases from J; junction bases left unmatched: 2. This CDR3 spans 13 amino acids. Germline V gives CDR1 SGDLS, CDR2 YYNGEE. Sampling consisted of one heparinised blood draw per donor, averaging about 110 mL. Stem cell-like memory, regulatory, central memory and naive CD4+ cells were sorted via CD45RO/CCR7/CD25/CD127/CD95/CD27. All of the isolated RNA was reverse transcribed, so expressed TCRB transcripts were sequenced. The protocol was immunoSEQ multiplex PCR, while the TCRdb copy is restricted to in-frame clones and leaves out a portion. The data contain 600,000 or so clones, roughly 13% of them singletons. This clone was seen more than once but under ten times. Its target is not known.

The origin of this receptor is a man between 18 and 35 years old with type 1 diabetes. Sequenced material: naive CD4+ T cells from blood. The chain carries TRBV9 and TRBJ2-2; the match to TRBD1 covers 9 bases. The CDR3 sequence is CASSRQGAGELFF. CDR3 nucleotide sequence: TGTGCCAGCAGTCGACAGGGGGCCGGGGAGCTGTTTTTT. The full variable domain, completed using reference TRBV9 and TRBJ2-2, is DSGVTQTPKHLITATGQRVTLRCSPRSGDLSVYWYQQSLDQGLQFLIQYYNGEERAKGNILERFSAQQFPDLHSELNLSSLELGDSALYFCASSRQGAGELFFGEGSRLTVL.